This TCR beta chain was identified in a study of CD8+ T cells in alopecia areata. Study-wide background: Oral tofacitinib, 5 to 10 mg twice daily, was given in an open-label trial.

Points from the study as a whole: Shared TCR sequences were less clear between patients than in mice, possibly partly from HLA diversity.

The V and J ends lost 3 bases and 4 bases, in that order; junction bases with no gene match: 7. Germline-derived CDR1 and CDR2 are SQVTM and ANQGSEA. The CDR3 is 14 amino acids. Peripheral blood and lesional scalp punch biopsies came from alopecia areata patients. Isolation of CD4+ and CD8+ T cells from PBMCs was achieved by sorting. RNA was extracted and reverse transcribed into cDNA as the sequencing template. Clones were sequenced by immunoSEQ multiplex PCR, and TCRdb holds only the in-frame ones, with some missing. The top ten clones hold about 18% of a sample with under 85,000 clones, more than 40% of them seen once. Remarks on this clone: Antigen specificity is unknown.

The sample consisted of CD8+ T cells sorted from blood, taken at week 0. The V gene is TRBV29-1, the J gene TRBJ2-7; 9 bases fit TRBD2. The TCR was taken from a human donor with alopecia areata. CDR3 loop: CSVETSGRGYEQYF. The CDR3 bases are TGCAGCGTTGAGACTAGCGGCCGGGGATACGAGCAGTACTTC.